This TCR beta chain was observed in a study of blood T cell repertoires in COVID-19. On the study more broadly: Collection of acute and convalescent COVID-19 samples took place in the United States, Italy and Spain. From T cells, B-cell-depleted T cells, or PBMCs came the material, which was cDNA or gDNA.

Original processing notes: Scientists estimated how many nucleated cells there were by amplifying reference gene primers. The repertoire was sequenced with immunoSEQ multiplex PCR; TCRdb's copy has only in-frame clones and lacks some. V and J calls plus clone size are reproduced from that table; the DNA served to infer D and trimming. The table has roughly 100,000 clones, 85% seen once. This clone was seen just once. V was clipped by 10 bases and J by 3 bases; unmatched bases: 6. This CDR3 is built from 14 residues. CDR1 MNHEY and CDR2 SVGAGI come from the germline V gene. The chain joins TRBV6-5 to TRBJ1-5, with TRBD1 matching over 10 bases. This clonotype was obtained from a woman aged 70-85 years with active or convalescent COVID-19. Sequencing was carried out using peripheral blood. DNA of the CDR3: TGTGCCACCAGAGGGACAGGGGACAATCAGCCCCAGCATTTT. Amino acids: CATRGTGDNQPQHF.